These T cell receptor beta chains were read from a single sample in a study of beta chain features in type 1 diabetes. TCRdb's table, derived via immunoSEQ multiplex PCR, lists solely in-frame clones and lacks some. This sample has a few hundred thousand clones, with 25% to 30% found just once. Sequencing was done on a sample of central memory CD4+ T cells from blood. The source is a man younger than 40 in good health. The CDR3 runs from the conserved cysteine through the conserved F or W. Size values are once, few and many counts, or a class for expanded clones, and some rows have none.

TRBJ2-7 | TRBV12-5 | . | CASGLVLGRQMNEQYF
TRBJ2-7 | TRBV5-4 | . | CASSPGQDSSYEQYF
TRBJ2-1 | TRBV14 | . | CASSQRAGTGNEQFF
TRBJ2-1 | TRBV6-1 | . | CASSGGQQGYYNEQFF
TRBJ2-5 | TRBV5-1 | . | CASSKIQGDQETQYF
TRBJ1-1 | TRBV7-6 | . | CASSSDERTEAFF
TRBJ2-7 | TRBV10-3 | few | CAISDARGGEEQYF
TRBJ2-3 | TRBV5-6 | few | CASSFEGASTDTQYF
TRBJ2-5 | TRBV6-5 | . | CASSSPFVGETQYF
TRBJ2-1 | TRBV20-1 | . | CSARGGDEQFF
TRBJ1-1 | TRBV5-4 | . | CASSPGGTENTEAFF
TRBJ1-2 | TRBV7-2 | few | CASSARLRAEGYTF
TRBJ2-7 | TRBV29-1 | . | CSVYRSSYEQYF
TRBJ2-1 | TRBV7-2 | few | CASSSPKSDLRNNEQFF
TRBJ2-2 | TRBV6-5 | once | CASSYPGGTGELFF
TRBJ1-1 | TRBV29-1 | few | CSVGVGRNTEAFF
TRBJ1-1 | TRBV7-2 | few | CASSHDATNTEAFF
TRBJ2-7 | TRBV21-1 | few | CASSNPASGRCSYEQYF
TRBJ1-5 | TRBV6-1 | . | CASRDEVSQPQHF
TRBJ1-5 | TRBV30 | few | CAWSVGPFQGQPQHF
TRBJ2-1 | TRBV30 | few | CAWSAFVGGDSYNEQFF
TRBJ2-7 | TRBV7-9 | once | CASSLDRGPSRDPEQYF
TRBJ2-1 | TRBV27 | . | CASFNLNEQFF
TRBJ2-1 | TRBV10-3 | many | CAISESEGSSYNEQFF
TRBJ1-4 | TRBV2 | . | CASSDGEANEKLFF
TRBJ2-5 | TRBV10-2 | . | CASTWVLAGDRTNQETQYF
TRBJ1-5 | TRBV7-9 | few | CASSLSGGDQPQHF
TRBJ2-7 | TRBV27 | few | CASSLFPQGVYEQYF
TRBJ2-5 | TRBV5-6 | . | CASSLRLAGQETQYF
TRBJ2-5 | TRBV18 | few | CASSRDVGGLQETQYF
TRBJ2-3 | TRBV4-3 | . | CASSQVGRRDTDTQYF
TRBJ1-1 | TRBV29-1 | many | CSGRQGDTDAFF
TRBJ2-3 | TRBV7-2 | few | CASSLDRPGVRDTQYF
TRBJ1-6 | TRBV18 | few | CASSSTGGSNSPLHF
TRBJ1-3 | TRBV30 | . | CAWSWGIGDGNTIYF
TRBJ2-3 | TRBV5-4 | few | CASSLKTSQGTDTQYF
TRBJ2-3 | TRBV10-3 | . | CAIRRTGGTDTQYF
TRBJ2-7 | TRBV2 | few | CASRAGTSGSYEQYF
TRBJ2-1 | TRBV30 | few | CAWSGTQWNEQFF
TRBJ2-2 | TRBV19 | . | CASSDREHTGELFF
TRBJ1-6 | TRBV30 | few | CALLGMKGLYNSPLHF
TRBJ2-5 | TRBV5-1 | few | CASSLSGGGGETQYF
TRBJ2-5 | TRBV28 | few | CASLGAGGETQYF
TRBJ2-1 | TRBV14 | . | CASSLRLAEEQFF
TRBJ1-1 | TRBV9 | . | CASSVDLQVNTEAFF
TRBJ1-1 | TRBV4-2 | few | CASSQRTGAHSGAFF
TRBJ2-3 | TRBV6-6 | . | CAIREQSTDTQYF
TRBJ2-7 | TRBV2 | few | CASTVGVPYEQYF
TRBJ1-1 | TRBV30 | many | CAWSVQGTGPEAFF
TRBJ2-3 | TRBV18 | . | CASSPSLADTQYF
TRBJ2-5 | TRBV9 | . | CASSVQGTGGQETQYF
TRBJ2-2 | TRBV30 | . | CAWKTDTGELFF
TRBJ2-5 | TRBV6-9 | . | CASSYSRARETQYF